This T cell receptor (beta chain) derives from a study of OX40 agonist ivuxolimab in advanced cancers. On the study more broadly: Ivuxolimab is an agonistic anti-OX40 (CD134) antibody, and patients were treated with it.

Some clones are missing from TCRdb's copy, which holds only in-frame ones; the method was immunoSEQ multiplex PCR. The table includes tens of thousands of clones, around 90% detected once. The CDR3 extends over 17 amino acids. Unmatched junction bases numbered 9, after V lost 1 base and J lost 3 bases. Germline V gene lookup returns CDR1 SGHAT and CDR2 FQNNGV. The sequence was collected from an adult with an advanced solid tumor such as melanoma, head and neck, liver or kidney cancer. Sequenced here: CD4+ or CD8+ T cells sorted from blood, sampled in a trial of the OX40 agonist ivuxolimab. The chain has TRBV11-2 and TRBJ1-5; 7 nucleotides align to TRBD1. The CDR3 DNA follows: TGTGCCAGCAGCTTAGGGGCAGGGGGTCGCAACAATCAGCCCCAGCATTTT. Translated: CASSLGAGGRNNQPQHF.